This T cell receptor beta chain originates from a study of memory B cells and T cells in multiple sclerosis. Broader study findings: Shared clonotype counts depended on differing compartment clone-set sizes and were normalized.

After stimulus-free culture, autoproliferating CFSE-dim and non-proliferating CFSE-high T cells were sequenced separately. Pooled replicate wells came from about 5x10^7 CFSE-labeled PBMCs cultured approximately seven days without stimulus. Generated by immunoSEQ multiplex PCR, the TCRdb table keeps only in-frame clones and is missing some. The sample holds about 46,000 clones, approximately 80% seen once. Concerning this clone: Its antigen is currently unknown.

The CDR3 totals 12 residues. The germline V gene has CDR1 GTSNPN and CDR2 SVGIG (reference sequence). Trimming cost V 3 bases and J 2 bases, with 5 bases left between them. The sequence was obtained from a human donor with multiple sclerosis. V gene TRBV30 combines with J gene TRBJ2-1, with a weak D call TRBD1 (5 bases). Sequencing input: PBMCs from blood kept in culture. In DNA, the CDR3 is TGTGCCTGGAGGGACACCTACAATGAGCAGTTCTTC. It specifies CAWRDTYNEQFF. Variable domain in full (rest from reference TRBV30 and TRBJ2-1): SQTIHQWPATLVQPVGSPLSLECTVEGTSNPNLYWYRQAAGRGLQLLFYSVGIGQISSEVPQNLSASRPQDRQFILSSKKLLLSDSGFYLCAWRDTYNEQFFGPGTRLTVL.